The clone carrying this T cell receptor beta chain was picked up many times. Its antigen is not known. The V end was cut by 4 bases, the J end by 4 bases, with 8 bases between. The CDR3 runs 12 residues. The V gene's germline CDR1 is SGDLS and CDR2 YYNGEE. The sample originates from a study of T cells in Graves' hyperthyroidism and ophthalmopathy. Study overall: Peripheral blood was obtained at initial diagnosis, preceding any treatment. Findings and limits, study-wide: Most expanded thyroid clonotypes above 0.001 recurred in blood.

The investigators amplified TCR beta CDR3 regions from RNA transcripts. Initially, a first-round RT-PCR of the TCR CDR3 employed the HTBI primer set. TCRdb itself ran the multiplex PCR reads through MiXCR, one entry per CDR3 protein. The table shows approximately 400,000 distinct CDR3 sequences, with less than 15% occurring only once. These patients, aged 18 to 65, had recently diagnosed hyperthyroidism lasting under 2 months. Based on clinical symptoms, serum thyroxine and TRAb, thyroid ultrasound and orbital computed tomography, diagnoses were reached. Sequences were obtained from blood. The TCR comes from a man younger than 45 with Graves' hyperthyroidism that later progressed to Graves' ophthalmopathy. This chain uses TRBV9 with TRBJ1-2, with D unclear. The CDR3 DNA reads TGTGCCAGCAGCTCCAACAGCTATGGCTACACCTTC. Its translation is CASSSNSYGYTF.